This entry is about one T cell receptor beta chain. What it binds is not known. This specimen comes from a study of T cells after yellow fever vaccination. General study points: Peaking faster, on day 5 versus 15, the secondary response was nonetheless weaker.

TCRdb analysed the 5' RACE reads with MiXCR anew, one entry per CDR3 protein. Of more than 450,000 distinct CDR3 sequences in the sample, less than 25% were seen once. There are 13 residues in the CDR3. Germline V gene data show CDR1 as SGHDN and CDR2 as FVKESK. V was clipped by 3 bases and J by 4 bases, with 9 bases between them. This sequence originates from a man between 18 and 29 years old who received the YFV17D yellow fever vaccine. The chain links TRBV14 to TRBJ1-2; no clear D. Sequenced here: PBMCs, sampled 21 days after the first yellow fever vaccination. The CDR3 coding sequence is TGTGCCAGCAGCCACGGACCGACCTATGGCTACACCTTC. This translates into CASSHGPTYGYTF.